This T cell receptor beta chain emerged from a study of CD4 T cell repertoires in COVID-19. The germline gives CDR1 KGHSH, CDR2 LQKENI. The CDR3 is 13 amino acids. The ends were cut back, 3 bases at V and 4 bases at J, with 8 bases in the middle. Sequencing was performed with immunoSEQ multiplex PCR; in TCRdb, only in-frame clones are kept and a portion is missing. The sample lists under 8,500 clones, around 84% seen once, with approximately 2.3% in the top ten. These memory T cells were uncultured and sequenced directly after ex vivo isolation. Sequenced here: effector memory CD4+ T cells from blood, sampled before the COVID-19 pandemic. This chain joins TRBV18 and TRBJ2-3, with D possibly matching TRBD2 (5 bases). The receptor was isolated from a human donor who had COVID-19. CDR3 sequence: CASSPGISDTQYF. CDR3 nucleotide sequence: TGTGCCAGCTCACCCGGGATATCAGATACGCAGTATTTT.